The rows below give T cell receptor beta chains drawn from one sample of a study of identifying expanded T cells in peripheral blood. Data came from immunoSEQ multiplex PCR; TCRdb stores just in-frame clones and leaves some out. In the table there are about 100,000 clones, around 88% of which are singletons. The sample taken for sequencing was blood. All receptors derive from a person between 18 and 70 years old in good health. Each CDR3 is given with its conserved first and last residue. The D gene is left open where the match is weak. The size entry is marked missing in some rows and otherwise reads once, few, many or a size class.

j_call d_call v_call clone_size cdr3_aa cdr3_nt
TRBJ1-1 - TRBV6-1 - CAIQKVETGSEAFF TGTGCCATTCAAAAGGTGGAGACAGGCTCTGAAGCTTTCTTT
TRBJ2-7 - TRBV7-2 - CASSLIPGNEQYF TGTGCCAGCAGCTTAATTCCGGGGAACGAGCAGTACTTC
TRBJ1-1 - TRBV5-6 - CASSPGTLGTEAFF TGTGCCAGCAGCCCAGGGACCCTTGGGACTGAAGCTTTCTTT
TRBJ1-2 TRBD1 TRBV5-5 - CASNEIGTAIAYGYTF TGTGCCAGCAATGAGATCGGGACAGCGATAGCCTATGGCTACACCTTC
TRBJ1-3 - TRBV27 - CASSSQLSGNTIYF TGTGCCAGCAGCTCACAACTCTCTGGAAACACCATATATTTT
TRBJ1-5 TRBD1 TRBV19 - CASKASRGWTQPQHF TGTGCCAGTAAGGCGTCCAGGGGGTGGACTCAGCCCCAGCATTTT
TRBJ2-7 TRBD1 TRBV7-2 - CASSLETGVSYEQYF TGTGCCAGCAGCTTAGAGACAGGGGTTTCCTACGAGCAGTACTTC
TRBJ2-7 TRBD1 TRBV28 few CASRTGQYYEQYF TGTGCCAGTAGGACAGGGCAATACTACGAGCAGTACTTC
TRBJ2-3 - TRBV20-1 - CSALAGDTQYF TGCAGTGCTTTAGCTGGAGATACGCAGTATTTT
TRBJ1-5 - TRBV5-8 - CASSFWQGPNNQPQHF TGTGCCAGCAGCTTTTGGCAGGGGCCAAACAATCAGCCCCAGCATTTT
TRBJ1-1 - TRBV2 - CARTGYGHTEAFF TGTGCCAGAACAGGGTACGGTCACACTGAAGCTTTCTTT
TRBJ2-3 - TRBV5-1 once CASSLGDGGTDTQYF TGCGCCAGCAGCTTGGGGGACGGGGGCACAGATACGCAGTATTTT
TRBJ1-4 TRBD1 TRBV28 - CASSLGGTGNEKLFF TGTGCCAGCAGTTTAGGTGGGACAGGGAATGAAAAACTGTTTTTT
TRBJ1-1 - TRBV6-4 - CASSDTDRGTEAFF TGTGCCAGCAGTGACACCGACCGGGGAACTGAAGCTTTCTTT
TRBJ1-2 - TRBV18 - CASSPPKTAGYGYTF TGTGCCAGCTCACCACCCAAGACAGCGGGCTATGGCTACACCTTC
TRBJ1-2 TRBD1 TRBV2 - CASSEAWDRRPYTF TGTGCCAGCAGTGAAGCCTGGGACAGAAGGCCCTACACCTTC
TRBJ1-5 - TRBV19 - CASSTGPYSNQPQHF TGTGCCAGTAGTACCGGCCCTTATAGCAATCAGCCCCAGCATTTT
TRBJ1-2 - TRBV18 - CASSSQGSYGYTF TGTGCCAGCTCCTCCCAGGGTAGCTATGGCTACACCTTC
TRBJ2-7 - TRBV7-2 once CASSPTYLGAYEQYF TGTGCCAGCAGCCCGACCTACCTCGGAGCCTACGAGCAGTACTTC
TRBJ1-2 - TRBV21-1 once CASSKGPPPNYGYTF TGTGCCAGCAGCAAAGGACCCCCCCCTAACTATGGCTACACCTTC
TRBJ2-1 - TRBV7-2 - CASSLSGGRYNEQFF TGTGCCAGCAGCTTATCCGGGGGGCGGTACAATGAGCAGTTCTTC
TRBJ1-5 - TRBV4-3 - CASSQDLRSNQPQHF TGCGCCAGCAGCCAAGATTTGCGTAGCAATCAGCCCCAGCATTTT
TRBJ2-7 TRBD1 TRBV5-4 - CASSSSAGTGPPPQYF TGTGCCAGCAGCTCAAGCGCCGGGACAGGCCCACCACCCCAGTACTTC
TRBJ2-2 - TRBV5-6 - CASSPTDSYTGELFF TGTGCCAGCAGCCCGACGGACAGTTACACCGGGGAGCTGTTTTTT
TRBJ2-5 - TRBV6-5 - CASKEPGTWVETQYF TGTGCCAGCAAGGAGCCGGGCACCTGGGTCGAGACCCAGTACTTC
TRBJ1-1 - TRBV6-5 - CASSYGAQLNTEAFF TGTGCCAGCAGTTACGGAGCCCAGCTGAACACTGAAGCTTTCTTT
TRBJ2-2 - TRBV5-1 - CASSLAVGPRPNTGELFF TGCGCCAGCAGCTTGGCGGTCGGGCCACGACCTAACACCGGGGAGCTGTTTTTT
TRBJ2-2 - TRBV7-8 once CASSTDGSSRELFF TGTGCCAGCAGCACGGACGGCTCAAGTAGGGAGCTGTTTTTT
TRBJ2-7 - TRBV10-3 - CAISGSGEQYF TGTGCCATCAGTGGGTCAGGCGAGCAGTACTTC
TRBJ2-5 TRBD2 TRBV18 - CASSPNTGTSTETQYF TGTGCCAGCTCACCGAATACCGGGACTAGCACAGAGACCCAGTACTTC
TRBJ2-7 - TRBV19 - CASQPGAGAYEQYF TGTGCCAGCCAACCAGGGGCAGGGGCCTACGAGCAGTACTTC
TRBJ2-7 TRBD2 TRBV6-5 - CASSRPTSVRNEQYF TGTGCCAGCAGTCGCCCCACTAGCGTGCGCAACGAGCAGTACTTC
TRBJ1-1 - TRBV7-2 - CASSLVGDTEAFF TGTGCCAGCAGCTTAGTCGGGGACACTGAAGCTTTCTTT
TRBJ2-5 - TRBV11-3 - CASSAGELETQYF TGTGCCAGCAGCGCAGGGGAATTGGAGACCCAGTACTTC
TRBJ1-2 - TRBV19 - CASMERGVSDYGYTF TGTGCCAGTATGGAAAGGGGGGTATCGGACTATGGCTACACCTTC
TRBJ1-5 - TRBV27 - CASSFAGYSNQPQHF TGTGCCAGCAGTTTCGCCGGGTATAGCAATCAGCCCCAGCATTTT
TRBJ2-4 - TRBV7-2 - CASSLGLAKNIQYF TGTGCCAGCAGCTTAGGGTTAGCCAAAAACATTCAGTACTTC
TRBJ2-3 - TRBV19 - CASSAFTDTQYF TGTGCCAGTAGTGCTTTCACAGATACGCAGTATTTT
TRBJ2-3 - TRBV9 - CASSVAGPADTQYF TGTGCCAGCAGCGTAGCAGGGCCAGCAGATACGCAGTATTTT
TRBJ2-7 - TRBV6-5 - CASSPPGRMEYEQYF TGTGCCAGCAGTCCCCCGGGGAGGATGGAGTACGAGCAGTACTTC
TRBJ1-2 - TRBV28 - CASRSNYGYTF TGTGCCAGCAGGAGTAACTATGGCTACACCTTC
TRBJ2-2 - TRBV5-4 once CASSFDPLGAGELFF TGTGCCAGCAGCTTTGATCCCCTGGGAGCCGGGGAGCTGTTTTTT
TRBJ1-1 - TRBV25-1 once CASLDGVGTEAFF TGTGCCAGTCTTGATGGGGTGGGCACTGAAGCTTTCTTT
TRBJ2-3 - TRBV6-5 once CASSRGVGGTDTQYF TGTGCCAGCAGTAGAGGGGTCGGGGGCACAGATACGCAGTATTTT
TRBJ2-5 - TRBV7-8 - CASRPRDTETQYF TGTGCCAGCAGGCCCCGGGACACAGAGACCCAGTACTTC
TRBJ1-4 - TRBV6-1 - CASRDGKLFF TGTGCCAGCAGAGACGGGAAACTGTTTTTT